This T cell receptor (beta chain) originates from a study of blood T cell repertoires in COVID-19. Trimming cost V 4 bases and J 2 bases; bases outside gene matches: 1. CDR3 length: 13 residues. Germline CDR1 and CDR2: MNHEY and SVGEGT. The table came from immunoSEQ multiplex PCR; TCRdb's copy has only in-frame clones and leaves some out. The sample includes 84,000 or so clones, 78% of them seen just once. The sample consisted of peripheral blood. The J gene is TRBJ2-7, the V gene TRBV6-2 or TRBV6-3; 8 nucleotides line up with TRBD2. The TCR sequence derives from a man aged 65 to 85 with COVID-19, enrolled during active disease. The CDR3 DNA reads TGTGCCAGCAGTTTACTAGCGGCCTACGAGCAGTACTTC. Its protein product is CASSLLAAYEQYF.